This T cell receptor (beta chain) was documented in a study of T cell responses to AZD1222 COVID-19 vaccine. The assay was immunoSEQ multiplex PCR, and TCRdb's table has in-frame clones only and misses some. Of around 130,000 clones in the sample, around nine tenths are singletons; the top ten hold roughly 3%. Trimming removed 2 bases from V and 1 base from J; junction bases left unmatched: 1. The CDR3 is 15 residues long. CDR1 is LNHDA, CDR2 SQIVND, per germline (reference sequence). Points on this clone: Its antigen is unknown.

Study-level points and caveats: Spike-spanning, vaccine-associated CD4 TCRs were dominant at 160-218 and 743-854.

The input for sequencing was peripheral blood, taken on day 0 of AZD1222 vaccination. This chain uses TRBV19 with TRBJ2-7, with 11 bases identical to TRBD2. This sequence was found in an adult in good health. This chain's CDR3 is CASSILAGGSYEQYF. The CDR3 coding sequence is TGTGCCAGTAGTATATTAGCGGGAGGGTCCTACGAGCAGTACTTC.